The T cell receptor beta chain under discussion was sequenced for a study of shared clonotypes between healthy human individuals. TCRdb's copy holds only in-frame clones and misses some; the assay was immunoSEQ multiplex PCR. Among 2,500,000 or so clones, about 92% were seen once, and the ten largest hold 0.13% to 0.15%. The length of the CDR3 is 13 residues. This clone has just a few counts. The genes are TRBV21-1 and TRBJ1-6. TRBV21-1 is given as a pseudogene. The sequence came from a man between 18 and 29 years old in good health. The sequenced sample was naive CD4+ T cells sorted from blood. Subset indicated: CD45RA+ positively selected. CDR3 in amino acids: CASSKAYNSPLHF. The CDR3, as DNA: TGTGCCAGCAGCAAAGCGTACAATTCACCCCTCCACTTT.